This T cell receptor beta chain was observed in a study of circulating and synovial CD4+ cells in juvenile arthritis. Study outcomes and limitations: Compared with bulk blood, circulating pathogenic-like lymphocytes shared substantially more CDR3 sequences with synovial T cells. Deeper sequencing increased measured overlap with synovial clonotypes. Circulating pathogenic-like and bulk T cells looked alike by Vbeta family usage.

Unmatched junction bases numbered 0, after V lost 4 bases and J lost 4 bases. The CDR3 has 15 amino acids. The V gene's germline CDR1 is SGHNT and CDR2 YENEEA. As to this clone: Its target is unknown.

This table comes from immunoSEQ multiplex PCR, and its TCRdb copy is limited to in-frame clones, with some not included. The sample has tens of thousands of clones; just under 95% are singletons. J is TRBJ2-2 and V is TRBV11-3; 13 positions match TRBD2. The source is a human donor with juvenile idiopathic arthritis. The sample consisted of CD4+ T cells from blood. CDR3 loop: CASSWTSGSTGELFF. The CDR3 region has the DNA TGTGCCAGCAGCTGGACTAGCGGGAGCACCGGGGAGCTGTTTTTT.